The 9 T cell receptor beta chains listed next were all sequenced from one sample in a study of blood T cell repertoires in COVID-19. The assay was immunoSEQ multiplex PCR, and TCRdb's table has in-frame clones only and misses some. The sample has about 54,000 clones, approximately 85% seen once; the top ten hold approximately 12%. Sample: peripheral blood. These receptors were obtained from a human donor in a cohort sampled during active COVID-19.

The gene calls are TRBV11-1 and TRBJ1-3; tentative D call: TRBD1 (6 bases). The CDR3 has 14 amino acids. The germline V gene encodes CDR1 SGHAT and CDR2 FQDESV (reference sequence). V was shortened by 4 bases and J by 4 bases, with 11 bases between the two germline ends. Here the CDR3 DNA reads TGTGCCAGCAGCTCCAGGGGCGACGGAAACACCATATATTTT. The encoded protein is CASSSRGDGNTIYF. The entire variable domain, with the rest obtained from reference TRBV11-1 and TRBJ1-3, is as follows: EAEVAQSPRYKITEKSQAVAFWCDPISGHATLYWYRQILGQGPELLVQFQDESVVDDSQLPKDRFSAERLKGVDSTLKIQPAELGDSAMYLCASSSRGDGNTIYFGEGSWLTVV.

The chain couples TRBV10-3 to TRBJ1-5; TRBD1 matches at 11 bases. Germline CDR1 and CDR2: ENHRY and SYGVKD. There are 15 residues in the CDR3. V trimming: 5 bases; J trimming: 7 bases; junction bases outside the gene matches: 7. The CDR3: CAISPGTGGRQPQHF. CDR3 in DNA: TGTGCCATCAGTCCCGGGACAGGGGGAAGACAGCCCCAGCATTTT.

The chain couples TRBV18 to TRBJ1-6; a weak D match, TRBD1 (6 bases). In germline, CDR1 is KGHSH, CDR2 LQKENI. Deletions cut 2 bases from V and 7 bases from J, with 9 bases between. The CDR3 is 14 residues long. CDR3 protein: CASSPAGENSPLHF. The CDR3 nucleotides are TGTGCCAGCTCACCAGCAGGGGAAAATTCACCCCTCCACTTT. The full variable domain, its missing parts supplied by reference TRBV18 and TRBJ1-6, is NAGVMQNPRHLVRRRGQEARLRCSPMKGHSHVYWYRQLPEEGLKFMVYLQKENIIDESGMPKERFSAEFPKEGPSILRIQQVVRGDSAAYFCASSPAGENSPLHFGNGTRLTVT.

V usage is TRBV7-2 and J usage is TRBJ2-2; 7 positions agree with TRBD2. Looked up from germline, CDR1 is SGHTA and CDR2 is FQGNSA. CDR3 length: 15 residues. V lost 2 bases to trimming and J lost 3 bases; unmatched junction nucleotides: 3. The CDR3 nucleotides read TGTGCCAGCAGCTTAAGGACTAGTTACACCGGGGAGCTGTTTTTT. Protein sequence: CASSLRTSYTGELFF.

The chain has TRBV5-1 and TRBJ2-7, with unresolved D. Trimming stripped 0 bases from V and 3 bases from J, with 4 bases between. Germline CDR1 is SGHRS and CDR2 is YFSETQ. The CDR3 is 12 amino acids. This CDR3 is CASSLDNYEQYF. CDR3 coding DNA: TGCGCCAGCAGCTTGGACAACTACGAGCAGTACTTC.

This chain joins TRBV30 and TRBJ2-2; 7 bases line up with TRBD1. J lost 0 bases, V lost 1 base, and 5 bases had no gene match. The CDR3 is 16 residues long. Germline CDR1 and CDR2: GTSNPN and SVGIG (reference sequence). The CDR3 here is CAWSARGMSNTGELFF. CDR3 in DNA: TGTGCCTGGAGTGCCAGGGGGATGTCGAACACCGGGGAGCTGTTTTTT.

The V gene is TRBV2, the J gene TRBJ2-7, with TRBD2 identical over 8 bases. Germline V lookup: CDR1 SNHLY, CDR2 FYNNEI. The CDR3 loop spans 14 amino acids. V was pared by 6 bases and J by 4 bases, with 8 bases of the junction left unmatched. This chain's CDR3 is CASSPGGRGYEQYF. The DNA of the CDR3 is TGTGCCAGCAGCCCGGGAGGGCGGGGGTACGAGCAGTACTTC.

This clone turned up a few times. This rearrangement joins TRBV5-4 to TRBJ2-7; 9 bases map to TRBD2. The trim removed 2 bases at V and 4 bases at J, leaving 4 bases unmatched. Per germline, CDR1 SGHNT and CDR2 YYREEE (reference sequence). This CDR3 region has 14 residues. The CDR3 bases are TGTGCCAGCAGCTTCACTAGCGGGTTGTACGAGCAGTACTTC. This encodes CASSFTSGLYEQYF.

V gene TRBV27 combines with J gene TRBJ1-5; D is possibly TRBD1 (5 bases). CDR3 length equals 15 residues. Germline CDR1 and CDR2: MNHEY and SMNVEV (reference sequence). Deletions cut 6 bases from V and 1 base from J, with 13 bases between. CDR3 sequence reads: CASRAGLISNQPQHF. CDR3 bases: TGTGCCAGCAGAGCAGGGTTAATCAGCAATCAGCCCCAGCATTTT.